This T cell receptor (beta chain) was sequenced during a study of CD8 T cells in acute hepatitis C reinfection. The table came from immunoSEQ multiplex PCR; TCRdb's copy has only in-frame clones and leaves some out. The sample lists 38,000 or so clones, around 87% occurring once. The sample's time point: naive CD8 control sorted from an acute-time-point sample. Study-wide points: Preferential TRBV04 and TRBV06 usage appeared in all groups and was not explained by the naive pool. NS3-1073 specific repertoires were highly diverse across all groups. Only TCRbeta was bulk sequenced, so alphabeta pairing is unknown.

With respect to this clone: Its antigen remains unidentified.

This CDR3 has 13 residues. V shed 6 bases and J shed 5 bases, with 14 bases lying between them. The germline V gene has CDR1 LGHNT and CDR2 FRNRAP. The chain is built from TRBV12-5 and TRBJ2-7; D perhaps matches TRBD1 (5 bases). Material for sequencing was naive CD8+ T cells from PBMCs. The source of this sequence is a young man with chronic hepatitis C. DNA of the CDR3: TGTGCTAGTGGCCTCCCTGGGGCAAACGAGCAGTACTTC. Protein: CASGLPGANEQYF. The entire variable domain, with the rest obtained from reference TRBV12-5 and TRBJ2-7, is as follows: DARVTQTPRHKVTEMGQEVTMRCQPILGHNTVFWYRQTMMQGLELLAYFRNRAPLDDSGMPKDRFSAEMPDATLATLKIQPSEPRDSAVYFCASGLPGANEQYFGPGTRLTVT.